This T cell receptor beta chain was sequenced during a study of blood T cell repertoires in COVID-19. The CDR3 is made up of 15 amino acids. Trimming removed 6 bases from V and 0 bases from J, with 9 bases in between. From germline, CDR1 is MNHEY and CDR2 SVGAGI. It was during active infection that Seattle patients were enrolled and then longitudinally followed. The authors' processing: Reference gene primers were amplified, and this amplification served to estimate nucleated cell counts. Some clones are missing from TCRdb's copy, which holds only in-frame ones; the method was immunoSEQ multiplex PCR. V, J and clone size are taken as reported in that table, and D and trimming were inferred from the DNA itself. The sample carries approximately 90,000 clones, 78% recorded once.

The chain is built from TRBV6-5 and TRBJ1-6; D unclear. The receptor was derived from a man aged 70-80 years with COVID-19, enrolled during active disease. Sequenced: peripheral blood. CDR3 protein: CASRDRGSYNSPLHF. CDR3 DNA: TGTGCCAGCAGGGACCGGGGCTCCTATAATTCACCCCTCCACTTT.